Below, one T cell receptor beta chain is given with its context. Antigen specificity is unknown. The treatment here: some 20 received Ad26.COV2.S at low or high dose, single or two shots; roughly 5 received placebo; per-sample allocation not given. Vaccine and placebo recipients were sampled on day 63 after the first injection. A Boston adult aged 18-55 years was the donor. The sample originates from a study of Ad26.COV2.S vaccination and SARS-CoV-2 variants. Findings and caveats of the study: Those who received vaccine or placebo ended up with similar non-spike TCR breadth. The authors reported substantial breadth in spike-specific CD8+ and CD4+ T cell responses after vaccination. People who got the vaccine had more spike-specific TCR breadth than people who got placebo.

Sequencing was performed with immunoSEQ multiplex PCR; in TCRdb, only in-frame clones are kept and a portion is missing. Among about 680,000 clones listed, around 90% were seen once. Sample: peripheral blood, taken in a trial of Ad26.COV2.S vaccine versus placebo. This clonotype was sampled from a person between 18 and 59 years old who received the Ad26.COV2.S COVID-19 vaccine or a placebo.

CDR3: CASSYRDRGHEKLFF. As DNA, the CDR3 is TGTGCCAGCAGCTACCGGGACAGGGGCCATGAAAAACTGTTTTTT. This chain joins TRBV5-8 and TRBJ1-4; 10 positions agree with TRBD1. From germline, CDR1 is SGHTS and CDR2 YDEGEE. The V segment lost 3 bases and the J segment 6 bases; nucleotides outside the gene matches: 5. This CDR3 has 15 amino acids.